This T cell receptor (beta chain) was sequenced for a study of blood T cell repertoires in COVID-19. Study as a whole: T cells, B-cell-depleted T cells, or PBMCs supplied cDNA or gDNA.

Seattle researchers signed up patients amid active infection and tracked them longitudinally. In the original analysis: Amplification of reference gene primers provided the estimated nucleated cell counts. The protocol was immunoSEQ multiplex PCR, while the TCRdb copy is restricted to in-frame clones and leaves out a portion. V and J calls and clone size are given by that table; D and trimming were obtained from the DNA. Among roughly 380,000 clones, about 92% were seen once, and the ten largest hold over 3.5%. Sequencing was done on a sample of peripheral blood. This sequence was found in a woman aged 55-75 years with COVID-19, enrolled during active disease.

CDR3 amino acids: CASSRTSRYPQETQYF. The CDR3 coding sequence is TGTGCCAGCAGCCGGACTAGTCGGTACCCACAAGAGACCCAGTACTTC. The chain recombines TRBV11-2 with TRBJ2-5; TRBD2 matches at 7 bases. V trimming: 5 bases; J trimming: 2 bases; junction bases outside the gene matches: 11. Looked up from germline, CDR1 is SGHAT and CDR2 is FQNNGV. The CDR3 is made up of 16 amino acids.